The 27 T cell receptor beta chains below all came from one sample that was sequenced in a study of shared clonotypes between healthy human individuals (dated by TCRdb to the early 2020s). Library preparation was by the immunoSEQ multiplex PCR assay. TCRdb provides this immuneACCESS table in a form limited to in-frame rearrangements. Some clones are lacking; in checked studies, under half of them reflect an unresolved V gene, and why the rest are absent is not known. The sample records 110,000 or so clones, more than 65% of which are singletons. The top ten clonotypes cover 20% to 25% of the sample. The specimen was memory CD8+ T cells sorted from blood. Interpreted using the paper, the cell subset or site label stands for: CD45RO+ cells pooled with CCR7-negative TemRA cells. The source of these receptors is a woman in her twenties or thirties in good health.

This chain joins TRBV7-9 and TRBJ2-1; TRBD2 agrees at 9 bases. The CDR3 consists of 15 residues. With V trimmed by 8 bases and J by 10 bases, 15 bases remained unmatched. The germline V gene has CDR1 SEHNR and CDR2 FQNEAQ (reference sequence). Here the CDR3 DNA reads TGTGCCAGCGCGGATAGCGGGAGCCCTAACGGGGAGCAGTTCTTC. This sequence encodes CASADSGSPNGEQFF. Combining the CDR3 with reference TRBV7-9 and TRBJ2-1 gives the whole variable domain DTGVSQNPRHKITKRGQNVTFRCDPISEHNRLYWYRQTLGQGPEFLTYFQNEAQLEKSRLLSDRFSAERPKGSFSTLEIQRTEQGDSAMYLCASADSGSPNGEQFFGPGTRLTVL.

The chain carries TRBV25-1 and TRBJ2-3, with 13 bases fitting TRBD2. This CDR3 spans 18 amino acids. Per the germline V gene, CDR1 is MGHDK and CDR2 is SYGVNS. Trimming at V came to 1 base and at J to 3 bases, leaving 7 bases not matched to a gene. This CDR3 reads CASSESIRTSGRTDTQYF. The CDR3 DNA follows: TGTGCCAGCAGTGAATCCATTAGGACTAGCGGGAGAACAGATACGCAGTATTTT.

V and J are TRBV7-8 and TRBJ2-1; tentatively, D is TRBD2 (5 bases). The CDR3 totals 16 residues. With 0 bases removed from V and 0 bases from J, the gap between germline ends came to 9 bases. Germline lookup yields CDR1 SGHVS and CDR2 FQNEAQ. CDR3 residues: CASSLAVGSSYNEQFF. The DNA of the CDR3 is TGTGCCAGCAGCTTAGCCGTGGGGAGCTCCTACAATGAGCAGTTCTTC.

This CDR3 reads CASRPVGEGTDTQYF. CDR3 coding DNA: TGTGCCAGCCGTCCCGTAGGGGAGGGCACAGATACGCAGTATTTT. The chain employs TRBV27 and TRBJ2-3, with TRBD2 as a possible D gene (6 bases). Germline V gene sequence: CDR1 MNHEY, CDR2 SMNVEV (reference sequence). V was trimmed by 8 bases and J by 1 base, leaving 16 bases between them. The CDR3 covers 15 residues.

The chain uses TRBV10-1 and TRBJ2-7, with a weak D call TRBD1 (6 bases). The V end was cut by 2 bases, the J end by 6 bases, with 11 bases between. From germline, CDR1 is WNHNN and CDR2 SYGVQD (reference sequence). The CDR3 is made up of 13 amino acids. CDR3 bases: TGCGCCAGCAGTGAGACAGGGTTGCGCGAGCAGTACTTC. Translated, it gives CASSETGLREQYF.

This clone showed up just a few times. The rearrangement uses TRBV11-2 and TRBJ2-5; D is unresolved. Trimming left V 8 bases short and J 7 bases short, with 23 bases between. Looked up from germline, CDR1 is SGHAT and CDR2 is FQNNGV. This CDR3 comprises 15 residues. The CDR3 DNA is TGTGCCAGCTTGACGCCCATGCAGCAGAATGTGACCCAGTACTTC. Protein: CASLTPMQQNVTQYF.

The gene calls are TRBV5-1 and TRBJ2-3; D ambiguous. From germline, CDR1 is SGHRS and CDR2 YFSETQ. This CDR3 has 17 residues. V lost 0 bases, J lost 2 bases, and 16 bases lay in between. The DNA of the CDR3 is TGCGCCAGCAGCTTGGTCCAGGCCCTTCTCCTCACAGATACGCAGTATTTT. This translates into CASSLVQALLLTDTQYF. Filled out from reference TRBV5-1 and TRBJ2-3, the complete variable domain reads KAGVTQTPRYLIKTRGQQVTLSCSPISGHRSVSWYQQTPGQGLQFLFEYFSETQRNKGNFPGRFSGRQFSNSRSEMNVSTLELGDSALYLCASSLVQALLLTDTQYFGPGTRLTVL.

The J gene is TRBJ1-1, the V gene TRBV27; D remains unclear. The CDR3 has 17 residues. The V end lost 5 bases, the J end lost 1 base, and 20 bases lay between the germline ends. CDR1 and CDR2 from the germline V gene are MNHEY and SMNVEV (reference sequence). DNA for the CDR3: TGTGCCAGCAGTCGGATCTTCAGCGGAGGCCCGAACACTGAAGCTTTCTTT. Amino acid sequence: CASSRIFSGGPNTEAFF.

This chain joins TRBV9 and TRBJ1-6, with D possibly TRBD1 on 6 matching bases. This CDR3 region has 16 residues. The V end was cut by 3 bases, the J end by 10 bases, with 20 bases between. Germline-derived CDR1 and CDR2 are SGDLS and YYNGEE. In nucleotides, the CDR3 is TGTGCCAGCAGCGACACGACAGGACCGATGGGGTCACCCCTCCACTTT. Translated: CASSDTTGPMGSPLHF.

V gene TRBV28 combines with J gene TRBJ2-1; 12 positions agree with TRBD2. The CDR3 consists of 15 residues. The junction had 5 bases not matched to a gene; V was cut back by 3 bases and J by 8 bases. Germline CDR1 is MDHEN and CDR2 is SYDVKM. CDR3 DNA sequence: TGTGCCAGCAGTTTCAGGACTAGCGGGATACATGAGCAGTTCTTC. Translated, it gives CASSFRTSGIHEQFF.

This chain connects TRBV27 to TRBJ1-1; D might be TRBD1 (6 bases). The CDR3 loop spans 15 amino acids. Trimming cost V 3 bases and J 0 bases, with 11 bases left between them. Germline values: CDR1 MNHEY, CDR2 SMNVEV (reference sequence). The CDR3 loop is CASSFQGRMNTEAFF. The CDR3 DNA follows: TGTGCCAGCAGTTTCCAGGGGCGCATGAACACTGAAGCTTTCTTT.

This chain uses TRBV4-1 with TRBJ2-7; D assignment may be TRBD1 or TRBD2 (5 bases each). V gave up 2 bases and J gave up 3 bases, with 20 bases separating them. In germline, CDR1 is MGHRA, CDR2 YSYEKL. The CDR3 has 17 amino acids. The CDR3 loop reads CASSQFNFWQGDYEQYF. DNA of the CDR3: TGCGCCAGCAGCCAATTTAATTTTTGGCAGGGAGACTACGAGCAGTACTTC.

V gene TRBV11-2 combines with J gene TRBJ2-1; D ambiguous. The CDR3 length is 13 residues. Trimming stripped 0 bases from V and 7 bases from J, with 7 bases between. Germline assignment: CDR1 SGHAT and CDR2 FQNNGV. The CDR3 DNA sequence: TGTGCCAGCAGCTTAGATCCAGGTAATGAGCAGTTCTTC. Protein: CASSLDPGNEQFF.

The chain combines TRBV25-1 with TRBJ2-5, with D tentatively TRBD1 (6 bases). The V gene's germline CDR1 is MGHDK and CDR2 SYGVNS. With 3 bases removed from V and 5 bases from J, the gap between germline ends came to 25 bases. The CDR3 totals 18 residues. CDR3 loop: CASSESGLVGQPPETQYF. Written as DNA, the CDR3 is TGTGCCAGCAGTGAGTCGGGCTTAGTTGGACAGCCCCCGGAGACCCAGTACTTC.

The rearrangement uses TRBV14 and TRBJ2-3; 8 positions agree with TRBD2. This CDR3 contains 17 residues. Looked up from germline, CDR1 is SGHDN and CDR2 is FVKESK. Trimming cost V 4 bases and J 1 base; bases outside gene matches: 10. CDR3 DNA sequence: TGTGCCAGCAGCCCGCCCCGAGCGGGAGCAGGCACAGATACGCAGTATTTT. Encoded protein: CASSPPRAGAGTDTQYF. Together with reference TRBV14 and TRBJ2-3, the CDR3 gives the full variable domain: EAGVTQFPSHSVIEKGQTVTLRCDPISGHDNLYWYRRVMGKEIKFLLHFVKESKQDESGMPNNRFLAERTGGTYSTLKVQPAELEDSGVYFCASSPPRAGAGTDTQYFGPGTRLTVL.

The chain recombines TRBV27 with TRBJ2-7; D gene uncertain. The V end lost 2 bases, the J end lost 1 base, and 6 bases lay between the germline ends. Germline assignment: CDR1 MNHEY and CDR2 SMNVEV (reference sequence). The CDR3 totals 13 residues. The CDR3 bases are TGTGCCAGCAGTTTAGCAGAGTCCTACGAGCAGTACTTC. It specifies CASSLAESYEQYF.

The chain has TRBV5-1 and TRBJ2-7, with 10 bases matching TRBD1. J gave up 6 bases and V 2 bases, and 2 bases lay outside the gene matches. This CDR3 has 13 amino acids. CDR1 is SGHRS and CDR2 is YFSETQ in the germline V gene. The CDR3 loop is CASSFGQGVEQYF. CDR3 DNA: TGCGCCAGCAGCTTCGGACAGGGGGTCGAGCAGTACTTC. The variable domain in full, completed from reference TRBV5-1 and TRBJ2-7, reads KAGVTQTPRYLIKTRGQQVTLSCSPISGHRSVSWYQQTPGQGLQFLFEYFSETQRNKGNFPGRFSGRQFSNSRSEMNVSTLELGDSALYLCASSFGQGVEQYFGPGTRLTVT.

This clone has at least ten counts. The chain links TRBV13 to TRBJ2-7; 7 nucleotides line up with TRBD2. The CDR3 has 16 amino acids. CDR1 is PRHDT, CDR2 FYEKMQ, per germline (reference sequence). V lost 2 bases and J lost 6; bases outside the gene matches: 13. CDR3 sequence reads: CASSLLAGVGVGEQYF. CDR3 in DNA: TGTGCCAGCAGCTTACTTGCGGGAGTAGGGGTGGGCGAGCAGTACTTC.

The CDR3 spells CASSTGQNLEAFF. CDR3 DNA sequence: TGTGCCAGCAGCACGGGGCAAAACTTGGAAGCTTTCTTT. The chain has TRBV11-2 and TRBJ1-1, with D possibly matching TRBD1 (5 bases). The CDR3 contains 13 residues. Germline CDR1 and CDR2: SGHAT and FQNNGV. The ends were cut back, 5 bases at V and 8 bases at J, with 15 bases in the middle.

This rearrangement joins TRBV11-2 to TRBJ2-7; 11 nucleotides match TRBD2. This CDR3 contains 16 residues. Germline-derived CDR1 and CDR2 are SGHAT and FQNNGV. V lost 1 base and J lost 7; bases outside the gene matches: 9. As DNA, the CDR3 is TGTGCCAGCAGCTTAGTAGCGGGAGGGCGGGTAGGGGAGCAGTACTTC. It encodes CASSLVAGGRVGEQYF.

The chain employs TRBV7-3 and TRBJ2-5, with D perhaps given as TRBD1 or TRBD2 (5 bases each). V was cut by 3 bases and J by 5 bases, with 16 bases left in between. The germline V gene encodes CDR1 SGHTA and CDR2 FQGTGA. The CDR3 length is 15 residues. The CDR3 loop is CASSLGDGHTETQYF. The CDR3 DNA reads TGTGCCAGCAGCTTGGGGGACGGCCATACGGAGACCCAGTACTTC.

CDR3 protein: CASSGYLDEQYF. Here the CDR3 DNA reads TGTGCCAGCAGCGGGTATTTGGATGAGCAGTATTTT. The rearrangement joins TRBV7-2 to TRBJ2-3; D is unresolved. Germline CDR1 and CDR2: SGHTA and FQGNSA. The CDR3 totals 12 residues. V lost 5 bases to trimming and J lost 11 bases, with 14 bases between them.

V usage is TRBV28 and J usage is TRBJ2-7; D is possibly TRBD2 (5 bases). Looked up from germline, CDR1 is MDHEN and CDR2 is SYDVKM. CDR3 length: 15 amino acids. Trimming pared 3 bases from V and 3 bases from J, leaving 15 bases between. The chain's CDR3 is CASSFLASSNYEQYF. DNA of the CDR3: TGTGCCAGCAGTTTTCTCGCTAGCAGTAACTACGAGCAGTACTTC.

The chain has TRBV7-8 and TRBJ2-7; perhaps TRBD1 as D (7 bases). The CDR3 consists of 16 residues. The germline gives CDR1 SGHVS, CDR2 FQNEAQ. Trimming left V 0 bases short and J 0 bases short, with 12 bases between. CDR3 loop: CASSLARQGGSYEQYF. The CDR3 DNA is TGTGCCAGCAGCTTAGCTCGGCAGGGGGGCTCCTACGAGCAGTACTTC.

Comments on this clone: This sample also contains other DNA sequences that code for the same CDR3. The chain joins TRBV2 to TRBJ2-7; 7 nucleotides align to TRBD2. The CDR3 extends over 14 amino acids. After removal of 5 bases from V and 4 bases from J, the junction contained 8 bases not matched to a gene. The germline CDR1 and CDR2 sequences are SNHLY and FYNNEI. CDR3 residues: CASSPREGLYEQYF. The CDR3 DNA sequence: TGTGCCAGCAGTCCCAGGGAGGGTTTGTACGAGCAGTACTTC.

This clone was observed at least ten times. The rearrangement links TRBV28 to TRBJ1-2; weak D call: TRBD1 (5 bases). The V gene's germline CDR1 is MDHEN and CDR2 SYDVKM. Trimming removed 7 bases from V and 0 bases from J, with 6 bases in between. The CDR3 consists of 12 residues. The DNA for the CDR3 is TGTGCCAGCATAGGGGCTAACTATGGCTACACCTTC. Residues: CASIGANYGYTF.

This sequence joins TRBV5-4 and TRBJ2-5; D possibly corresponds to TRBD1 (6 bases). The CDR3 runs 15 residues. Germline V gives CDR1 SGHNT, CDR2 YYREEE (reference sequence). V lost 0 bases, J lost 5 bases, and 14 bases lay in between. CDR3 sequence reads: CASSLGGGPSETQYF. The DNA of the CDR3 is TGTGCCAGCAGCTTGGGAGGGGGTCCCTCGGAGACCCAGTACTTC.